This entry concerns a single T cell receptor beta chain. What it binds is unknown. Caucasian, healthy and from Russia, the donors were aged between about 6 and 90. This entry is derived from a study of blood T cells in healthy people across ages. Study findings and constraints: Researchers report that TCR beta diversity correlated strongly with naive T cell percentage. Older age coincided with a roughly linear decline in TCR beta diversity per million T cells. The long-lived group displayed more naive CD4+ cells, plus higher diversity, than the aged donors did.

For the second PCR, which ran for about 6 to 11 cycles, a sample-barcoded 5' primer and a J-beta primer mix were used. TCRdb re-called the 5' RACE reads with MiXCR, one entry per CDR3 protein. The sample lists just over 1 million distinct CDR3 sequences; 40% to 50% were seen once. This CDR3 has 14 amino acids. The V end lost 0 bases, the J end lost 4 bases, and 8 bases lay between the germline ends. Germline CDR1 reads SGHAT; CDR2 reads FQNNGV. The sequenced sample consisted of blood. The chain carries TRBV11-2 and TRBJ2-3; D remains unclear. This receptor was obtained from an older woman in good health. The chain's CDR3 is CASSLEETPDTQYF. The CDR3 region has the DNA TGTGCCAGCAGCTTAGAAGAGACTCCAGATACGCAGTATTTT.